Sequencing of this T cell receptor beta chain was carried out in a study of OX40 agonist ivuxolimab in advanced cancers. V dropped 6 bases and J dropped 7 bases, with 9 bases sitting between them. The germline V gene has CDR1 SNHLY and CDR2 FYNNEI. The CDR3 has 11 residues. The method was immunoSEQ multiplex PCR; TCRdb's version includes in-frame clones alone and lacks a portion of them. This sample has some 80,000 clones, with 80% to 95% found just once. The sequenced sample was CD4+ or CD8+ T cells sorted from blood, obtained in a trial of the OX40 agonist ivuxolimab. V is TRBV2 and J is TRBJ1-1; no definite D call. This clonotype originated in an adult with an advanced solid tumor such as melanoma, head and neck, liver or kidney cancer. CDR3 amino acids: CASRDGIEAFF. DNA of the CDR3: TGTGCCAGCAGGGACGGGATTGAAGCTTTCTTT.